The source of this T cell receptor beta chain is a study of metastatic and nonmetastatic thyroid tumors. The length of the CDR3 is 10 residues. CDR1 SNHLY and CDR2 FYNNEI come from the germline V gene. Trimming took 5 bases from V and 3 from J, leaving 1 base between them. TCRdb re-analyzed the PCR reads through MiXCR. This sample has 8,500 to 13,000 clones; under 30% occur once, and the top ten carry roughly 10%. This clone is labeled as medium-sized. Each patient went into thyroid surgery without having received any treatment. Sequencing input: tumor tissue. The TCR was taken from a male donor with papillary thyroid cancer or a benign thyroid nodule (not recorded which). Some clones in this sample may be carry-over from other donors' samples. The chain recombines TRBV2 with TRBJ1-1; D is unresolved. The CDR3 coding sequence is TGTGCCAGCAGTTACACTGAAGCTTTCTTT. Translated, it gives CASSYTEAFF.